A selection of T cell receptor beta chains follows, all from one sample in a study of sequential checkpoint blockade in melanoma. Sequencing used immunoSEQ multiplex PCR; TCRdb keeps in-frame clones, though not all of them. The sample holds under 4,000 clones, approximately 57% seen once. Source: CD8+ T cells sorted from blood (inferred from file names), taken from a patient given nivolumab and ipilimumab in sequence. The receptors originated from a human patient with melanoma. Some clones in this sample may be carry-over from other donors' samples. Each CDR3 is given with its conserved first and last residue. Fields, in order: J gene, clone size, D gene, CDR3 length, V gene, CDR3 protein, CDR3 DNA. D genes are given only for firm matches. Clone size is stated in some rows and not others, as once, few, many or a class when expanded.

>TRBJ1-6|-|TRBD1|16|TRBV7-9
CASSFTGTGDGSPLHF
TGTGCCAGCAGCTTCACCGGGACAGGGGACGGTTCACCCCTCCACTTT
>TRBJ2-1|-|-|13|TRBV2
CATGDSSYNEQFF
TGTGCCACCGGAGACTCGTCCTACAATGAGCAGTTCTTC
>TRBJ1-1|-|-|12|TRBV7-9
CASSQEDTEAFF
TGTGCCAGCAGTCAGGAGGACACTGAAGCTTTCTTT
>TRBJ2-7|-|-|12|TRBV29-1
CSVEGLGGEQYF
TGCAGCGTTGAAGGTCTGGGGGGCGAGCAGTACTTC
>TRBJ1-2|-|TRBD1|16|TRBV7-2
CASSPTGGEANYGYTF
TGTGCCAGCAGCCCCACAGGGGGCGAAGCTAACTATGGCTACACCTTC
>TRBJ1-1|-|-|13|TRBV25-1
CASSIAVNTEAFF
TGTGCCAGCAGTATCGCAGTAAACACTGAAGCTTTCTTT
>TRBJ2-7|-|TRBD1|15|TRBV7-2
CASSFGTGGVYEQYF
TGTGCCAGCAGCTTTGGGACAGGGGGCGTCTACGAGCAGTACTTC
>TRBJ1-1|-|-|13|TRBV5-1
CASSLDGGTEAFF
TGCGCCAGCAGCTTGGACGGGGGCACTGAAGCTTTCTTT
>TRBJ1-1|few|-|14|TRBV2
CASSVRPSSAEAFF
TGTGCCAGCAGTGTCCGTCCGTCTTCCGCTGAAGCTTTCTTT
>TRBJ1-2|medium-sized|-|14|TRBV27
CASSSHPQDYGYTF
TGTGCCAGCAGTTCCCATCCCCAGGACTATGGCTACACCTTC
>TRBJ1-3|large|TRBD1|15|TRBV10-3
CAIRQTGGMGNTIYF
TGTGCCATCAGACAAACAGGGGGCATGGGAAACACCATATATTTT
>TRBJ1-4|-|TRBD1|17|TRBV15
CATSREGQGLPGEKLFF
TGTGCCACCAGCAGAGAGGGACAGGGCCTACCCGGGGAAAAACTGTTTTTT
>TRBJ1-4|-|-|18|TRBV6-1
CASSESPGGSGGNEKLFF
TGTGCCAGCAGTGAATCCCCCGGCGGTAGTGGCGGTAATGAAAAACTGTTTTTT
>TRBJ1-5|once|TRBD1|17|TRBV4-1
CASSQDHRGLGNQPQHF
TGCGCCAGCAGCCAAGATCACAGGGGGCTTGGCAATCAGCCCCAGCATTTT
>TRBJ1-5|-|-|14|TRBV15
CATSRDSSYQPQHF
TGTGCCACCAGCAGGGACAGCTCATATCAGCCCCAGCATTTT
>TRBJ2-2|-|TRBD2|18|TRBV7-1
CASSLFFSAGGPAGELFF
TGTGCCAGCAGCTTATTTTTCTCAGCGGGGGGGCCAGCCGGGGAGCTGTTTTTT
>TRBJ1-1|many|-|12|TRBV5-4
CASSLRGNEAFF
TGTGCCAGCAGCTTGAGAGGGAATGAAGCTTTCTTT
>TRBJ2-7|-|-|13|TRBV4-1
CASSPDSSYEQYF
TGCGCCAGCAGCCCGGACAGCTCCTACGAGCAGTACTTC
>TRBJ1-5|-|-|14|TRBV6-5
CASSYVDSGQPQHF
TGTGCCAGCAGTTACGTAGACTCGGGGCAGCCCCAGCATTTT
>TRBJ1-6|-|TRBD1|13|TRBV12-5
CASGFSTGESLHF
TGTGCTAGTGGTTTCTCAACAGGGGAATCCCTCCACTTT
>TRBJ1-5|-|TRBD1|14|TRBV4-3
CASSPGTDNQPQHF
TGCGCCAGCAGCCCCGGGACAGACAATCAGCCCCAGCATTTT
>TRBJ2-1|-|TRBD1|14|TRBV13
CASSSIQGAYEQFF
TGTGCCAGCAGCTCGATACAGGGGGCTTATGAGCAGTTCTTC
>TRBJ2-1|-|-|14|TRBV6-6
CALEGGVKYNEQFF
TGTGCCCTCGAGGGGGGGGTTAAATACAATGAGCAGTTCTTC
>TRBJ2-7|few|TRBD2|15|TRBV19
CASSNRLAGTYEQYF
TGTGCCAGTAGTAACCGACTAGCGGGAACCTACGAGCAGTACTTC
>TRBJ2-7|few|-|16|TRBV5-3
CARSFSRSRRAYEQYF
TGTGCCAGAAGCTTCTCTCGTAGCAGGCGGGCCTACGAGCAGTACTTC
>TRBJ2-7|once|-|16|TRBV5-1
CASSLLGLEGTYEQYF
TGCGCCAGCAGCTTGTTAGGTTTGGAGGGAACCTACGAGCAGTACTTC
>TRBJ1-2|-|TRBD1|16|TRBV12-5
CASGLNTGGWWYGYTF
TGTGCTAGTGGTTTAAACACAGGGGGCTGGTGGTATGGCTACACCTTC